This T cell receptor (beta chain) was found in a study of neoadjuvant nivolumab and ipilimumab in lung cancer. This CDR3 has 15 amino acids. V was clipped by 3 bases and J by 3 bases, with 14 bases between them. CDR1 and CDR2 (germline): LNHDA, SQIVND (reference sequence). TCRdb's table, derived via immunoSEQ multiplex PCR, lists solely in-frame clones and lacks some. The sample shows about 10,000 clones, around 81% of them seen only once. Overall study results and limits: From pretherapy to surgery, tumor richness and clonality rose with dual therapy. Compared with tumor-adjacent uninvolved lung, resected tumors showed greater richness and clonality.

Details on this clone: Its specificity is not known.

The sequencing here drew on peripheral blood, taken before neoadjuvant nivolumab, alone or with ipilimumab. The J gene is TRBJ2-5, the V gene TRBV19; D is possibly TRBD1 or TRBD2 (5 bases each). The sequence was obtained from an adult with non-small cell lung cancer. The CDR3 bases are TGTGCCAGTAGTATGAACTTCCGGGGCAAAGAGACCCAGTACTTC. Translating it yields CASSMNFRGKETQYF.